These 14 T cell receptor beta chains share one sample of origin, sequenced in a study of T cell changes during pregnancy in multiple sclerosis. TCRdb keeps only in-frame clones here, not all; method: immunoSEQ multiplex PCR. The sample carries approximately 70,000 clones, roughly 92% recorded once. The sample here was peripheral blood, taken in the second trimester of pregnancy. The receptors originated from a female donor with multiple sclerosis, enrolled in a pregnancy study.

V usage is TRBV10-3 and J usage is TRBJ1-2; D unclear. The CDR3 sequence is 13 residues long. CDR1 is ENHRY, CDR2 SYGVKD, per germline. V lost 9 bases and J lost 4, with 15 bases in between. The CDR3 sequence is CAISESLSYGYTF. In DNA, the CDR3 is TGTGCCATATCGGAGAGTTTAAGCTATGGCTACACCTTC.

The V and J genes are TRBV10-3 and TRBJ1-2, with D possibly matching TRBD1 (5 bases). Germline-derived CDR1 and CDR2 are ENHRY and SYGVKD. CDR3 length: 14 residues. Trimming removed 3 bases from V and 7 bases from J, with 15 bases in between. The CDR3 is CAISEFDSPGGYTF. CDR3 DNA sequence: TGTGCCATCAGTGAATTTGACAGCCCAGGTGGCTACACCTTC.

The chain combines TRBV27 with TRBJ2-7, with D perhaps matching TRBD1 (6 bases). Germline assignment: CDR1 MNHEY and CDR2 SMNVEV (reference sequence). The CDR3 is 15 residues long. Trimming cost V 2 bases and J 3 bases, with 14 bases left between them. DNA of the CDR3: TGTGCCAGCAGTTTAAGGGGGTCCCCCATCTACGAGCAGTACTTC. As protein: CASSLRGSPIYEQYF.

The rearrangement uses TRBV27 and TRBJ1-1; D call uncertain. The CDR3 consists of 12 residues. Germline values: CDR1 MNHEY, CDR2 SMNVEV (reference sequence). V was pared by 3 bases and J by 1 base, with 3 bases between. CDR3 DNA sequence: TGTGCCAGCAGTTTTCGGAACACTGAAGCTTTCTTT. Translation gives CASSFRNTEAFF.

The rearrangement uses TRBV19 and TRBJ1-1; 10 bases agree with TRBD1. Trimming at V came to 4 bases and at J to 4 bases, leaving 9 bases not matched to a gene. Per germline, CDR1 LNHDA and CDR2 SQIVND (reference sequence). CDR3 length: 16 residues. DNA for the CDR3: TGTGCCAGTAGTACCAAGACAGGGGGCTCGGGCACTGAAGCTTTCTTT. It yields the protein CASSTKTGGSGTEAFF.

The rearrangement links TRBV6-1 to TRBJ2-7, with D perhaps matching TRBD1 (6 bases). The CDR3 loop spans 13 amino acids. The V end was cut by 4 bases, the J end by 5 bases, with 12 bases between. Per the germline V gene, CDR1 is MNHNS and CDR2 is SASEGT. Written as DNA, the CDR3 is TGTGCCAGCAGTGGGACAGTTAAGGACGAGCAGTACTTC. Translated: CASSGTVKDEQYF.

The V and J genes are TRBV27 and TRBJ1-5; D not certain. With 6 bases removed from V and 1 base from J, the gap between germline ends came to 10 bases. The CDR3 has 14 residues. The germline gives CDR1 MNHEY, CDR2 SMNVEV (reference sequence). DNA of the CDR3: TGTGCCAGCAGACTTCAGGCAAGCAATCAGCCCCAGCATTTT. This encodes CASRLQASNQPQHF.

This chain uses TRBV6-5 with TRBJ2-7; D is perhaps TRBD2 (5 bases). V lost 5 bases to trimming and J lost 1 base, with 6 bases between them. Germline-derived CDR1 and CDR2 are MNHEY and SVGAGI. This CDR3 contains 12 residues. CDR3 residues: CASSRTSYEQYF. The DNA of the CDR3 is TGTGCCAGCAGTCGGACTTCCTACGAGCAGTACTTC.

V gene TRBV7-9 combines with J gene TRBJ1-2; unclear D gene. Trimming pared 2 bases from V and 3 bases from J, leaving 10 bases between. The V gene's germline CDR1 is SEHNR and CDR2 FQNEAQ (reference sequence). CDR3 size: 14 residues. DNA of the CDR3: TGTGCCAGCAGCTTACCCACTACCGACTATGGCTACACCTTC. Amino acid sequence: CASSLPTTDYGYTF.

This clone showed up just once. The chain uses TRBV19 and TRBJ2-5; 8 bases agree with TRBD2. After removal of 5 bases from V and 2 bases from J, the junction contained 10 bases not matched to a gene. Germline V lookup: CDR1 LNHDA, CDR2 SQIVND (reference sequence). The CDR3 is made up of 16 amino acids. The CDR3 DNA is TGTGCCAGTAGTGTCTCAAGGAGCGGGAGACAAGAGACCCAGTACTTC. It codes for CASSVSRSGRQETQYF.

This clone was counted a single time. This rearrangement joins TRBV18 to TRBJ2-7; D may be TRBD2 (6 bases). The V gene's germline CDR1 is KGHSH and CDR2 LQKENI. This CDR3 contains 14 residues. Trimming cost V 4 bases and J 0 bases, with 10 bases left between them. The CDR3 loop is CASSQTDYSYEQYF. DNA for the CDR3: TGTGCCAGCTCACAGACGGACTACTCCTACGAGCAGTACTTC.

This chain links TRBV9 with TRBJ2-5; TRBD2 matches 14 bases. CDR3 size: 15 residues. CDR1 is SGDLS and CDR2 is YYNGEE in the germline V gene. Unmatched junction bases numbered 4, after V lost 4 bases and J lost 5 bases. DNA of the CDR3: TGTGCCAGCAGCCCTCGGACTAGCGGGAGGGAGACCCAGTACTTC. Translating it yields CASSPRTSGRETQYF.

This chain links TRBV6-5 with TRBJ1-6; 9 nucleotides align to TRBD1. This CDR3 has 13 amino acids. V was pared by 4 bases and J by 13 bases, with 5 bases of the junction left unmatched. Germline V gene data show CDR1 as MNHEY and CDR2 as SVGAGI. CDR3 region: CASSWDRVYPLHF. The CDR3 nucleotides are TGTGCCAGCAGTTGGGACAGGGTTTATCCCCTCCACTTT.

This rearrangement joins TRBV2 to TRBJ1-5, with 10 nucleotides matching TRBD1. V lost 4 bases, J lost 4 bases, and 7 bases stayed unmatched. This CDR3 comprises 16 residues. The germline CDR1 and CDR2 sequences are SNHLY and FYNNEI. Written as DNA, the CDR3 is TGTGCCAGCAGTGGTGAGACAGGGGGCCTAAATCAGCCCCAGCATTTT. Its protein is CASSGETGGLNQPQHF.